Listed below are T cell receptor beta chains from one sample, sequenced in a study of CD8+ T cells in alopecia areata. Clones were read by immunoSEQ multiplex PCR, and TCRdb kept only the in-frame ones, dropping some. The sample holds a few hundred thousand clones, approximately 72% seen once. Sequenced material: CD4+ T cells sorted from blood, taken around week 44, from a patient treated with tofacitinib. The source is a human donor with alopecia areata. CDR3s leave out the opening cysteine and the closing phenylalanine or tryptophan. Each record gives: J gene, V gene, D gene, CDR3 protein. The D gene is left open where the match is weak.

TRBJ2-6,TRBV6-1,-,ASTEYRRDIDGSGANVLT
TRBJ2-5,TRBV7-8,TRBD1,ASSLLRTGGETQY
TRBJ2-7,TRBV7-2,-,ASRRASTYEQY
TRBJ2-1,TRBV15,TRBD2,ATSRSGTSRDEQF
TRBJ2-4,TRBV19,TRBD1,ASSMGPGTAQNIQY
TRBJ2-1,TRBV7-2,-,ASSLAGPGLGDNEQF
TRBJ2-1,TRBV7-7,-,ASSLLATPLNEQF
TRBJ2-3,TRBV7-3,-,ASSSGQLTDTQY
TRBJ2-3,TRBV2,-,ASSEVAGADTQY
TRBJ1-1,TRBV30,-,AWSVFGTEAF
TRBJ2-2,TRBV7-2,-,ASSPRGRNTGELF
TRBJ2-3,TRBV29-1,TRBD1,SVASDRGRNTQY
TRBJ1-1,TRBV19,-,ASSIKRNTEAF
TRBJ2-2,TRBV28,-,ASRLSGNANTGELF
TRBJ2-1,TRBV4-1,-,ASSQGSGLNYNEQF
TRBJ1-2,TRBV5-1,TRBD1,ASSLGGQGAGYT
TRBJ1-2,TRBV2,-,ASSEVDSGGYT
TRBJ2-1,TRBV27,TRBD2,ASSTRGGAWHNEQF
TRBJ1-5,TRBV5-5,TRBD1,ASSPLDRGNQPQH
TRBJ1-5,TRBV5-6,-,ASSLEGLEQPQH
TRBJ1-2,TRBV7-3,TRBD1,ASSLGQGRGYT
TRBJ1-5,TRBV7-8,-,ASSLAVSGSNSNQPQH
TRBJ2-3,TRBV29-1,-,SVRGRGADTQY
TRBJ2-3,TRBV20-1,-,SASDGDNRD
TRBJ1-5,TRBV19,-,ASSISGNNQPQH
TRBJ2-1,TRBV4-1,-,ASSQVWHEQF
TRBJ1-5,TRBV19,-,ASSKNAQPQH
TRBJ2-1,TRBV7-3,TRBD1,ASSFAGQGYNEQF
TRBJ1-1,TRBV4-3,-,ASSPLPGSTEAF
TRBJ2-3,TRBV15,TRBD1,ATWVGGAADTQY
TRBJ2-7,TRBV28,-,ASSPDSYEQY
TRBJ2-2,TRBV30,-,AWRGSRNTGELF
TRBJ2-2,TRBV5-1,-,ASSLRQSGELF
TRBJ2-2,TRBV2,-,ASSNRDTGELF
TRBJ1-1,TRBV30,-,AWGSNEAF
TRBJ1-5,TRBV7-3,-,ASSLGGAHNQPQH
TRBJ2-3,TRBV29-1,TRBD2,SVRGGGADTQY
TRBJ2-5,TRBV29-1,TRBD1,SVEGTEETQY
TRBJ1-1,TRBV7-2,-,ASSFDSNMNTEAF
TRBJ1-2,TRBV6-5,TRBD1,ASSYAGQYYGYT
TRBJ2-1,TRBV30,TRBD2,AWSVNGGAEGEQF
TRBJ1-1,TRBV9,-,ASSVRVFNTEAF
TRBJ2-1,TRBV5-1,-,ASSLGDQRDEQF
TRBJ1-4,TRBV11-2,-,ASSEGGLNEKLF
TRBJ1-2,TRBV15,TRBD1,ATSRELTGKNYGYT
TRBJ1-5,TRBV5-1,-,ASSLNTGSNQPQH
TRBJ2-3,TRBV7-2,-,ASSPGGTDTQY